A single sample is the source of the 24 T cell receptor beta chains below, sequenced in a study of blood T cell repertoires in COVID-19 (dated by TCRdb to 2019 to 2021). Receptors were amplified or captured by the immunoSEQ multiplex PCR assay. The immuneACCESS repertoire file appears here via TCRdb, limited to in-frame rearrangements. These files lack a portion of the clones; in checked studies, under half of the deficit traces to unresolved V genes, and the cause of the others is not known. This sample is represented by 15,000 to 20,000 clones; about 86% of them were singletons. The top ten clones comprise 2.5% to 3.5% of the sample. The sequenced sample was peripheral blood. The receptor source for this set is a human donor in a cohort sampled during active COVID-19.

CDR3 bases: TGTGCCAGCAGCGTAGGCGTAGGCGGGGGGGATACGCAGTATTTT. Translated: CASSVGVGGGDTQYF. The V and J genes are TRBV9 and TRBJ2-3; 8 bases line up with TRBD2. The CDR3 runs to 15 residues. CDR1 and CDR2 (germline): SGDLS, YYNGEE. V lost 0 bases to trimming and J lost 6 bases; unmatched junction nucleotides: 6.

The rearrangement uses TRBV2 and TRBJ2-2; D not resolved. V was trimmed by 5 bases and J by 1 base, leaving 5 bases between them. From germline, CDR1 is SNHLY and CDR2 FYNNEI. CDR3 size: 13 residues. DNA for the CDR3: TGTGCCAGCAGTCCGGTGAACACCGGGGAGCTGTTTTTT. It translates to CASSPVNTGELFF.

The V gene is TRBV5-1, the J gene TRBJ2-5, with D possibly being TRBD1 (6 bases). Trimming pared 6 bases from V and 4 bases from J, leaving 16 bases between. Germline V gene data show CDR1 as SGHRS and CDR2 as YFSETQ. The CDR3 contains 14 residues. The CDR3 loop is CASTPQGRRETQYF. In nucleotides, the CDR3 is TGCGCCAGCACCCCTCAGGGGCGGAGAGAGACCCAGTACTTC.

The V call is TRBV6-1, the J call TRBJ1-2; D is unresolved. From germline, CDR1 is MNHNS and CDR2 SASEGT. The length of the CDR3 is 16 residues. Trimming stripped 1 base from V and 7 bases from J, with 19 bases between. This CDR3 is CASSEVDLVYSAGYTF. CDR3 in DNA: TGTGCCAGCAGTGAAGTCGACTTGGTGTATTCGGCTGGCTACACCTTC.

This clone is labeled as medium-sized (0.01 to 0.1%). The chain joins TRBV27 to TRBJ2-1, with 7 bases fitting TRBD2. Looked up from germline, CDR1 is MNHEY and CDR2 is SMNVEV (reference sequence). Losses at the gene ends were 4 bases for V and 8 bases for J; bases not matched to a gene: 5. The CDR3 length is 13 residues. This CDR3 reads CASSSTSEDEQFF. In DNA, the CDR3 is TGTGCCAGCAGTTCCACTAGCGAGGATGAGCAGTTCTTC.

The chain links TRBV29-1 to TRBJ1-2; no definite D call. Per germline, CDR1 SQVTM and CDR2 ANQGSEA. The CDR3 is 14 amino acids. Trimming removed 7 bases from V and 4 bases from J, with 19 bases in between. In DNA form, the CDR3 reads TGCAGCGCCGAACCCGCTACAGAGATCTATGGCTACACCTTC. This gives the protein CSAEPATEIYGYTF.

With respect to this clone: At one boundary the junction diverges from the germline segment, which might be a read error. This sample also contains other DNA sequences that code for the same CDR3. J is TRBJ1-2 and V is TRBV2, with 7 nucleotides matching TRBD1. The CDR3 loop spans 17 amino acids. The germline V gene has CDR1 SNHLY and CDR2 FYNNEI. The CDR3: CASSDTGARIPNYGYTF. As DNA, the CDR3 is TGCGCCAGCAGTGACACAGGGGCCCGGATTCCCAACTATGGCTACACCTTC.

The rearrangement uses TRBV10-3 and TRBJ1-6; TRBD1 aligns across 9 bases. The V gene end was trimmed by 6 bases and the J gene end by 7 bases; junction bases not matched to a gene: 1. This CDR3 comprises 13 residues. Per germline, CDR1 ENHRY and CDR2 SYGVKD. The CDR3 nucleotides read TGTGCCATCAGCGGACAGGGGAATTCACCCCTCCACTTT. It codes for CAISGQGNSPLHF.

The chain is built from TRBV5-4 and TRBJ2-1, with 7 bases fitting TRBD2. The CDR3 is made up of 16 amino acids. The V gene's germline CDR1 is SGHNT and CDR2 YYREEE (reference sequence). The trim removed 6 bases at V and 6 bases at J, leaving 15 bases unmatched. CDR3 in DNA: TGTGCCAGCACCGACCCGAGACTAGCCTCCCTCAATGAGCAGTTCTTC. It encodes CASTDPRLASLNEQFF.

This rearrangement joins TRBV7-9 to TRBJ2-3, with D perhaps TRBD2 (6 bases). Germline V gene sequence: CDR1 SEHNR, CDR2 FQNEAQ (reference sequence). Trimming stripped 5 bases from V and 1 base from J, with 22 bases between. This CDR3 spans 18 amino acids. This CDR3 reads CASSPRWGVEEGTDTQYF. The CDR3, as DNA: TGTGCCAGCAGCCCAAGGTGGGGGGTTGAGGAGGGCACAGATACGCAGTATTTT.

The J gene is TRBJ2-7, the V gene TRBV5-8; 8 nucleotides match TRBD2. CDR1 and CDR2 from the germline V gene are SGHTS and YDEGEE. Germline trimming cut 0 bases from V and 4 bases from J; bases unmatched to any gene: 6. This CDR3 comprises 15 residues. The CDR3 here is CASSLEASGSYEQYF. The CDR3 DNA sequence: TGTGCCAGCAGCTTGGAGGCCAGCGGGAGTTACGAGCAGTACTTC. Full variable domain (outside the CDR3, taken from reference TRBV5-8 and TRBJ2-7): EAGVTQSPTHLIKTRGQQATLRCSPISGHTSVYWYQQALGLGLQFLLWYDEGEERNRGNFPPRFSGRQFPNYSSELNVNALELEDSALYLCASSLEASGSYEQYFGPGTRLTVT.

This clone showed up just a few times. This chain uses TRBV5-1 with TRBJ2-7; D is possibly TRBD1 (5 bases). V was clipped by 2 bases and J by 1 base, with 10 bases between them. The CDR3 contains 14 residues. Germline V gives CDR1 SGHRS, CDR2 YFSETQ. The CDR3, as DNA: TGCGCCAGCAGCTTCGGGTCAGGGTCCTACGAGCAGTACTTC. This codes for CASSFGSGSYEQYF. Based on the CDR3 plus reference TRBV5-1 and TRBJ2-7, the full variable domain is KAGVTQTPRYLIKTRGQQVTLSCSPISGHRSVSWYQQTPGQGLQFLFEYFSETQRNKGNFPGRFSGRQFSNSRSEMNVSTLELGDSALYLCASSFGSGSYEQYFGPGTRLTVT.

The chain links TRBV7-2 to TRBJ2-6; no clear D. V was shortened by 3 bases and J by 1 base, with 13 bases between the two germline ends. Germline V gives CDR1 SGHTA, CDR2 FQGNSA. This CDR3 is built from 17 residues. The DNA for the CDR3 is TGTGCCAGCAGCTTTTTGGGCCCAAATTCTGGGGCCAACGTCCTGACTTTC. It specifies CASSFLGPNSGANVLTF.

The rearrangement links TRBV7-8 to TRBJ1-6, with 10 bases that match TRBD1. Germline V gene data show CDR1 as SGHVS and CDR2 as FQNEAQ. The V segment lost 5 bases and the J segment 8 bases; nucleotides outside the gene matches: 6. CDR3 length equals 15 residues. CDR3 coding DNA: TGTGCCAGCAGCAAGCGACAGGGGGCTTATTCACCCCTCCACTTT. Residues: CASSKRQGAYSPLHF. Complete variable domain (other parts from reference TRBV7-8 and TRBJ1-6): GAGVSQSPRYKVAKRGQDVALRCDPISGHVSLFWYQQALGQGPEFLTYFQNEAQLDKSGLPSDRFFAERPEGSVSTLKIQRTQQEDSAVYLCASSKRQGAYSPLHFGNGTRLTVT.

This clone was recorded once. V is TRBV5-1 and J is TRBJ2-5, with 11 bases lining up with TRBD2. Germline-derived CDR1 and CDR2 are SGHRS and YFSETQ. Trimming took 5 bases from V and 5 from J; bases not matched to a gene: 17. CDR3 length: 18 amino acids. CDR3 in DNA: TGCGCCAGCAGGCGGACCTCCACACTAGCGGGAGCGTTTGAGACCCAGTACTTC. Its protein is CASRRTSTLAGAFETQYF.

CDR3 in amino acids: CASRWTSGRAYSRNEQFF. DNA for the CDR3: TGTGCAAGTCGTTGGACTAGCGGGAGGGCCTATTCTCGTAATGAGCAGTTCTTC. The chain couples TRBV12-2 to TRBJ2-1; the table's TRBD2 call for D was not verified on the DNA. TRBV12-2 is a pseudogene. This CDR3 spans 18 amino acids.

The chain combines TRBV9 with TRBJ2-2; 11 nucleotides match TRBD2. Germline CDR1 SGDLS, CDR2 YYNGEE. The trim removed 3 bases at V and 3 bases at J, leaving 4 bases unmatched. This CDR3 has 16 amino acids. The CDR3 DNA reads as TGTGCCAGCAGCGCAGGGACTAGCGGATACACCGGGGAGCTGTTTTTT. Translation: CASSAGTSGYTGELFF.

The rearrangement joins TRBV7-3 to TRBJ2-3, with D possibly TRBD2 on 8 matching bases. The V and J ends lost 2 bases and 3 bases respectively, with 18 bases between them. CDR3 length: 17 residues. Germline V lookup: CDR1 SGHTA, CDR2 FQGTGA. CDR3: CASSLGQAGRGTDTQYF. As DNA, the CDR3 is TGTGCCAGCAGCTTAGGACAGGCCGGGAGGGGTACAGATACGCAGTATTTT.

This rearrangement joins TRBV5-4 to TRBJ1-2; 9 bases align to TRBD1. This CDR3 region has 13 residues. The germline V gene has CDR1 SGHNT and CDR2 YYREEE (reference sequence). V lost 4 bases, J lost 6 bases, and 4 bases stayed unmatched. Here the CDR3 reads CASSETGGDGYTF. In DNA form, the CDR3 reads TGTGCCAGCAGCGAAACAGGGGGCGATGGCTACACCTTC.

The genes are TRBV7-9 and TRBJ1-5; the D gene is possibly TRBD1 (6 bases). V gave up 5 bases and J gave up 5 bases, with 16 bases separating them. This CDR3 contains 15 residues. The germline gives CDR1 SEHNR, CDR2 FQNEAQ (reference sequence). In DNA, the CDR3 is TGTGCCAGCAGCCAAAAGGGGGGGATCGATCAGCCCCAGCATTTT. This gives the protein CASSQKGGIDQPQHF.

V gene TRBV9 combines with J gene TRBJ2-3; 9 bases fit TRBD1. Trimming cost V 4 bases and J 6 bases; bases outside gene matches: 12. The CDR3 extends over 16 amino acids. Germline V gives CDR1 SGDLS, CDR2 YYNGEE. The CDR3 DNA sequence: TGTGCCAGCAGCTCACGATCGGACAGGGGATCTGATACGCAGTATTTT. It is translated as CASSSRSDRGSDTQYF. The full variable domain, with the rest looked up from reference TRBV9 and TRBJ2-3, is DSGVTQTPKHLITATGQRVTLRCSPRSGDLSVYWYQQSLDQGLQFLIQYYNGEERAKGNILERFSAQQFPDLHSELNLSSLELGDSALYFCASSSRSDRGSDTQYFGPGTRLTVL.

V usage is TRBV24-1 and J usage is TRBJ1-2; no clear D. The V gene lost 0 bases and the J gene lost 4 bases, with 14 bases spanning the gap. CDR1 and CDR2 (germline): KGHDR, SFDVKD. This CDR3 comprises 16 residues. CDR3 sequence reads: CATSDLGSGGSYGYTF. The DNA of the CDR3 is TGTGCCACCAGTGATTTGGGATCCGGCGGATCCTATGGCTACACCTTC.

The sample holds one count of this clone. The V and J genes are TRBV5-1 and TRBJ2-3; 7 bases agree with TRBD2. Germline trimming cut 6 bases from V and 0 bases from J; bases unmatched to any gene: 7. The CDR3 is made up of 15 amino acids. Germline V gene lookup returns CDR1 SGHRS and CDR2 YFSETQ. CDR3 nucleotides: TGCGCCAGCACCACTACTAGCGCTAGCACAGATACGCAGTATTTT. As protein: CASTTTSASTDTQYF.

J is TRBJ1-2 and V is TRBV25-1; 8 bases align to TRBD1. The CDR3 has 14 residues. Trimming at V came to 6 bases and at J to 4 bases, leaving 7 bases not matched to a gene. The germline gives CDR1 MGHDK, CDR2 SYGVNS. The chain's CDR3 is CASSGQGAGYGYTF. CDR3 in DNA: TGTGCCAGCAGCGGACAGGGAGCAGGCTATGGCTACACCTTC.